A selection of T cell receptor beta chains follows, all from one sample in a study of beta chain features in type 1 diabetes. This table comes from immunoSEQ multiplex PCR, and its TCRdb copy is limited to in-frame clones, with some not included. The sample yields almost 350,000 clones, about 18% seen once. What was sequenced was naive CD4+ T cells from blood. These receptors originate from a woman in her late teens or twenties in good health. The CDR3 runs from the conserved cysteine through the conserved F or W. Each record gives: J gene, V gene, clone size, D gene, CDR3 protein, CDR3 DNA. A D gene is named only where the DNA matches it firmly. Clone size is stated in some rows and not others, as once, few, many or a class when expanded.

TRBJ1-2,TRBV29-1,few,-,CSVGGGVSGYTF,TGCAGCGTTGGTGGGGGGGTCTCTGGCTACACCTTC
TRBJ1-1,TRBV25-1,few,TRBD1,CARTDRETGIGAFF,TGTGCCAGGACGGACAGGGAAACAGGGATTGGGGCTTTCTTT
TRBJ2-7,TRBV10-3,few,-,CAISDWGGPYEQYF,TGTGCCATCAGTGACTGGGGGGGGCCCTACGAGCAGTACTTC
TRBJ1-6,TRBV19,-,-,CASSIEVNSPLHF,TGTGCCAGTAGTATCGAGGTTAATTCACCCCTCCACTTT
TRBJ2-3,TRBV19,-,-,CASSIRDSTDTQYF,TGTGCCAGTAGTATTCGGGACTCCACAGATACGCAGTATTTT
TRBJ2-4,TRBV30,few,TRBD2,CAWSAPGGTDIQYF,TGTGCCTGGAGTGCCCCGGGGGGGACGGACATTCAGTACTTC
TRBJ2-7,TRBV5-8,few,TRBD2,CASSLEGLANYEQYF,TGTGCCAGCAGCTTGGAGGGACTAGCCAACTACGAGCAGTACTTC
TRBJ2-1,TRBV11-2,few,-,CASSPTYNEQFF,TGTGCCAGCAGCCCTACTTACAATGAGCAGTTCTTC
TRBJ2-7,TRBV18,-,-,CASSPGAGAYEQYF,TGTGCCAGCTCACCAGGGGCCGGAGCCTACGAGCAGTACTTC
TRBJ2-2,TRBV5-1,-,-,CASSPGLGINTGELFF,TGCGCCAGCAGCCCGGGATTGGGGATAAACACCGGGGAGCTGTTTTTT
TRBJ2-7,TRBV4-1,-,-,CASSQDVARVTYEQYF,TGCGCCAGCAGCCAAGATGTTGCCAGGGTGACCTACGAGCAGTACTTC
TRBJ1-1,TRBV7-2,-,TRBD1,CASTLTGVNTEAFF,TGTGCCAGCACCCTGACAGGGGTGAACACTGAAGCTTTCTTT
TRBJ2-5,TRBV10-3,-,TRBD2,CAIRASGGKETQYF,TGTGCCATCAGGGCTAGCGGGGGGAAAGAGACCCAGTACTTC
TRBJ2-3,TRBV19,few,TRBD2,CATGLAGPDTQYF,TGTGCCACAGGACTAGCGGGACCAGATACGCAGTATTTT
TRBJ2-1,TRBV5-1,few,TRBD2,CASSFARETHEQFF,TGCGCCAGCAGCTTCGCGCGGGAGACCCATGAGCAGTTCTTC
TRBJ1-1,TRBV5-6,-,-,CASSNRDLGAFF,TGTGCCAGCAGCAACCGGGATTTGGGAGCTTTCTTT
TRBJ1-1,TRBV28,few,-,CASSLAGANTEAFF,TGTGCCAGCAGCCTAGCAGGGGCGAACACTGAAGCTTTCTTT
TRBJ1-1,TRBV5-1,-,-,CASGFDVSTEAFF,TGCGCCAGCGGTTTCGATGTTAGCACTGAAGCTTTCTTT
TRBJ1-5,TRBV21-1,-,-,CASSKKSGGRPQHF,TGTGCCAGCAGCAAAAAGTCAGGGGGGCGGCCCCAGCATTTT
TRBJ1-5,TRBV5-1,few,TRBD1,CASSVGQDQPQHF,TGCGCCAGCAGCGTGGGACAGGATCAGCCCCAGCATTTT
TRBJ2-5,TRBV2,-,-,CASRRETQYF,TGTGCCAGCAGGCGAGAGACCCAGTACTTC
TRBJ1-1,TRBV30,-,-,CAWSVTGSGNAFF,TGTGCCTGGAGTGTAACGGGCAGCGGTAACGCTTTCTTT
TRBJ2-1,TRBV5-1,few,TRBD2,CASSLVGVLAGSYNEQFF,TGCGCCAGCAGCTTGGTGGGCGTACTAGCGGGATCCTACAATGAGCAGTTCTTC
TRBJ2-5,TRBV5-1,-,TRBD2,CASSPVAGGLETQYF,TGCGCCAGCAGCCCAGTAGCGGGGGGTTTGGAGACCCAGTACTTC
TRBJ1-1,TRBV9,-,-,CASSPIWGSLREAFF,TGTGCCAGCAGCCCGATCTGGGGCAGTCTGAGGGAAGCTTTCTTT
TRBJ2-5,TRBV9,-,-,CASSVAANFGETQYF,TGTGCCAGCAGCGTAGCAGCCAACTTCGGGGAGACCCAGTACTTC
TRBJ2-7,TRBV25-1,-,-,CASHSFDSYEQYF,TGTGCCAGCCACTCCTTTGACTCCTACGAGCAGTACTTC
TRBJ2-3,TRBV4-1,-,TRBD1,CASSRPGQAIYTQYF,TGCGCCAGCAGCCGTCCGGGACAGGCCATCTATACGCAGTATTTT
TRBJ2-7,TRBV6-5,-,-,CASSSEQGSYEQYF,TGTGCCAGCAGTTCGGAACAGGGCTCCTACGAGCAGTACTTC
TRBJ2-5,TRBV7-2,few,-,CASSFRVGQETQYF,TGTGCCAGCAGCTTCAGGGTTGGGCAAGAGACCCAGTACTTC
TRBJ2-2,TRBV14,few,-,CASSQDLNTGELFF,TGTGCCAGCAGCCAAGATCTGAACACCGGGGAGCTGTTTTTT
TRBJ2-5,TRBV6-1,-,TRBD2,CATQAGGRETQYF,TGTGCCACCCAAGCGGGAGGGAGAGAGACCCAGTACTTC
TRBJ2-2,TRBV9,-,TRBD2,CASSHTTRAGVANTGELFF,TGTGCCAGCAGCCATACCACGAGAGCGGGGGTCGCGAACACCGGGGAGCTGTTTTTT
TRBJ2-3,TRBV30,-,-,CAWTVLGSTDTQYF,TGTGCCTGGACGGTCCTCGGGAGCACAGATACGCAGTATTTT
TRBJ2-5,TRBV7-9,-,TRBD1,CASSSTGGRETQYF,TGTGCCAGCAGCTCGACAGGGGGCAGAGAGACCCAGTACTTC
TRBJ2-3,TRBV7-9,-,-,CVLGPDYPDTQYF,TGTGTCCTTGGTCCGGACTACCCAGATACGCAGTATTTT
TRBJ2-5,TRBV2,few,-,CASKEEGETQYF,TGTGCCAGCAAGGAGGAAGGAGAGACCCAGTACTTC
TRBJ2-7,TRBV5-1,-,-,CASSLITGHYEQYF,TGCGCCAGCAGCTTGATCACAGGGCACTACGAGCAGTACTTC
TRBJ2-7,TRBV7-2,few,TRBD2,CASSFLAGGVYEQYF,TGTGCCAGCAGCTTCCTAGCGGGGGGGGTCTACGAGCAGTACTTC
TRBJ1-2,TRBV21-1,-,-,CASSQEGWREGADTF,TGTGCCAGCAGCCAGGAGGGGTGGCGGGAGGGGGCGGACACCTTC
TRBJ1-1,TRBV29-1,-,TRBD1,CSVEGDREGNTEAFF,TGCAGCGTTGAAGGGGACAGGGAAGGGAACACTGAAGCTTTCTTT
TRBJ1-1,TRBV29-1,few,TRBD1,CSIHTPGQGPEAFF,TGCAGCATCCATACACCCGGACAGGGCCCTGAAGCTTTCTTT